A selection of T cell receptor beta chains follows, all from one sample in a study of cytomegalovirus exposure and HLA in healthy donors. Clones were read by immunoSEQ multiplex PCR, and TCRdb kept only the in-frame ones, dropping some. The data show approximately 130,000 clones, 82% seen once. The source material was PBMCs. The receptors were gathered from a woman between 50 and 59 years old in good health and CMV-seropositive. CDR3s include the opening cysteine and the closing phenylalanine or tryptophan. The D gene is left open where the match is weak. Not every row has a clone size; where given, it reads once, few, many or a size class.

clone size	D gene	J gene	V gene	CDR3 protein	CDR3 DNA
.	.	TRBJ2-1	TRBV5-1	CASSLGQGSSYNEQFF	TGCGCCAGCAGCTTGGGACAAGGGAGTTCCTACAATGAGCAGTTCTTC
.	TRBD1	TRBJ1-2	TRBV10-3	CAISEETGATNYGYTF	TGTGCCATCAGTGAGGAAACAGGGGCGACCAACTATGGCTACACCTTC
.	TRBD1	TRBJ2-2	TRBV18	CASSPPKKGGLTGELFF	TGTGCCAGCTCACCACCGAAAAAAGGGGGCCTCACCGGGGAGCTGTTTTTT
.	TRBD1	TRBJ1-1	TRBV19	CASSIWDRAGAEAFF	TGTGCCAGTAGTATTTGGGACAGGGCGGGGGCTGAAGCTTTCTTT
.	.	TRBJ1-4	TRBV21-1	CASSKNGVPRGGEKLFF	TGTGCCAGCAGCAAGAATGGAGTCCCTCGGGGAGGGGAAAAACTGTTTTTT
.	TRBD1	TRBJ1-5	TRBV10-3	CAISPDRDSNQPQHF	TGTGCCATCAGTCCTGACAGGGATAGCAATCAGCCCCAGCATTTT
.	.	TRBJ1-1	TRBV6-1	CASSEDRIEAFF	TGTGCCAGCAGTGAGGACAGAATTGAAGCTTTCTTT
.	.	TRBJ2-7	TRBV20-1	CSATVRNEQYF	TGCAGTGCTACGGTGCGTAACGAGCAGTACTTC
few	TRBD2	TRBJ2-1	TRBV6-5	CASSYSGLAASNEQFF	TGTGCCAGCAGTTACTCGGGACTAGCGGCCTCCAATGAGCAGTTCTTC
.	.	TRBJ2-7	TRBV2	CASSVALYEQYF	TGTGCCAGCAGTGTGGCCCTCTACGAGCAGTACTTC
.	.	TRBJ2-6	TRBV30	CAWNAGDSGANGLTF	TGTGCCTGGAACGCAGGCGACTCTGGGGCCAACGGCCTGACTTTC
.	TRBD2	TRBJ2-5	TRBV14	CASSQEETSGETQYF	TGTGCCAGCAGCCAAGAGGAGACTAGCGGAGAGACCCAGTACTTC
.	.	TRBJ1-1	TRBV27	CASSSFGRGVRMVTEAFF	TGTGCCAGCAGTTCATTCGGCAGGGGTGTTCGTATGGTCACTGAAGCTTTCTTT
once	.	TRBJ2-7	TRBV15	CATSRDGGMGGKNEQYF	TGTGCCACCAGCAGAGATGGGGGTATGGGGGGAAAGAACGAGCAGTACTTC